What follows describes a single T cell receptor (beta chain). The authors' processing: Because ImmunoSEQ provided only junction sequences with no quality scores, the filtering differed. Repertoires were generated with immunoSEQ multiplex PCR, while TCRdb's copy carries only in-frame clones and drops some. Clone size and the V and J calls come from that table; the DNA yielded D and trimming. The table has over a million clones, about 98% seen once. Germline V gives CDR1 SGHAT, CDR2 FQNNGV. This CDR3 region has 14 residues. Trimming at V came to 3 bases and at J to 6 bases, leaving 8 bases not matched to a gene. This entry belongs to a study of shared clonotypes between healthy human individuals. Study-level information: Researchers drew samples from two women and a few men aged 18 to 49. CD4 naive cells filled three plates per donor, CD4 memory three, CD8 naive two and CD8 memory one.

Specimen: naive CD4+ T cells sorted from blood. The subset is: CD45RA+ positively selected. The sequence derives from a man aged 30 to 45 in good health. V and J are TRBV11-2 and TRBJ2-7; 7 nucleotides line up with TRBD2. The CDR3: CASSLYGRISEQYF. CDR3 nucleotides: TGTGCCAGCAGCTTGTACGGGAGGATTTCCGAGCAGTACTTC.